The T cell receptor (beta chain) described here comes from a study of T cell responses to AZD1222 COVID-19 vaccine (dated by TCRdb to the early 2020s). Turning to the overall study: AZD1222 recipients whose second dose came at about 4 weeks and those whose second dose came at about 12 weeks were combined into one group, since spike-specific TCR depth and breadth did not differ between the two schedules. Trial participants were enrolled by age into subgroups of 18-55, 56-69 and 70-plus years, and roughly 160, 29 and 62 TCR-sequenced participants, respectively, were included in these subgroups. TCR sequencing covered 233 trial participants: 200 to 220 given two doses of AZD1222 and approximately 26 given two doses of MenACWY control vaccine. General findings and caveats noted by the study authors: Spike-specific TCR breadth and depth rose significantly after two AZD1222 doses compared with day 0 and with MenACWY recipients. Most participants were white British and females outnumbered males, and the authors suggested that clonal diversity may have been underestimated. Epitopes outside the regions mutated in the B.1.351 and B.1.1.7 variants were reportedly recognized by nearly half of the unique spike-specific TCRs. No day 14 peak-response samples were available, so repertoires were characterized only after the peak T cell response. Only a handful of AZD1222 recipients were SARS-CoV-2 seropositive at baseline, limiting conclusions about previously exposed vaccinees. The whole spike protein was spanned by vaccine-associated CD4 TCRs, and dominant responses were seen in regions 160-218 and 743-854. The 56-69-year group was small, and its depth increase did not reach significance, likely because of low power.

This clone was found once. Its cognate antigen has yet to be identified. The sample holds no much larger clone one base away, and base qualities are not on file. The CDR3 contains 16 residues, cysteine and phenylalanine counted. The only DNA kept is the CDR3, 48 bases in frame from the first base. V gives up 0 bases and J gives up 0 bases, and the segment between their germline ends measures 12 bases. The germline V gene (reference sequence) gives CDR1 as GTSNPN and CDR2 as SVGIG. In light of the paper, this sample's time point label describes: baseline before first vaccination. The vaccinee samples were drawn from two UK trials, COV001 and COV002, one of which was a single-blind randomized controlled phase 2/3 trial testing AZD1222 (ChAdOx1 nCoV-19) in healthy adults. For TCRbeta chain sequencing, PBMC samples from trial participants were taken at day 0 and at day 28 after the second dose. The CDR3 regions of human TCRbeta chains were subjected to immunosequencing. Concerning the study's data processing: TCRs in the repertoires were matched against a reference library of SARS-CoV-2-specific TCRs that had been generated with the MIRA antigen-specificity platform. Breadth meant the fraction of unique TCRs that were SARS-CoV-2-associated, whereas depth meant the fraction of total T cells that were SARS-CoV-2-associated. Using the MIRA data, each spike-specific TCR was assigned both to the spike region to which the TCR was reactive and to a CD4 or CD8 class. Log10-transformed breadth and depth values were compared by one-way ANOVA with Sidak's multiple comparisons tests. TCRdb took over this immuneACCESS table, retaining in-frame rearrangements with V and J assigned. Such tables are incomplete; in checked studies, under half of the missing clones stem from an unresolved V gene, and the remainder is unexplained. The V and J calls and the clone size are those of that table, but D and trimming were determined from the DNA. The sample table shows about 140,000 clones, and about 88% are seen once. Jointly, the top ten make up around 5% of the sample.

The sequencing here drew on peripheral blood, taken on day 0 of AZD1222 vaccination. The sequence came from an adult in good health. Rearrangement joined TRBV30 to TRBJ1-5, with no D gene named confidently. The DNA sequence is given as TGTGCCTGGAGTGTAGGTGGAGCTTATAGCAATCAGCCCCAGCATTTT. Translated, this is CAWSVGGAYSNQPQHF.